A single sample is the source of the 4 T cell receptor beta chains below, sequenced in a study of cytomegalovirus exposure and HLA in healthy donors. PCR involved 60 Vbeta and 13 Jbeta primers. Data came from immunoSEQ multiplex PCR; TCRdb stores just in-frame clones and leaves some out. The profile shows around 180,000 clones, 70% to 80% of them singletons. The specimen was PBMCs. The receptors originated from a woman aged 50 to 65 in good health and CMV-seronegative.

As concerns this clone: Other DNA sequences from this sample encode an identical CDR3 as well. CDR3: CASSLVSGGYTF. The CDR3 coding sequence is TGTGCCAGCAGCTTAGTTTCGGGGGGCTACACCTTC. The gene calls are TRBV7-8 and TRBJ1-2; D gene uncertain. Trimming stripped 1 base from V and 8 bases from J, with 8 bases between. The germline V gene encodes CDR1 SGHVS and CDR2 FQNEAQ. CDR3 length equals 12 residues.

This rearrangement joins TRBV4-2 to TRBJ1-4, with D perhaps matching TRBD1 (5 bases). The V gene lost 0 bases and the J gene lost 0 bases, with 14 bases spanning the gap. CDR3 length equals 18 residues. Looked up from germline, CDR1 is LGHNA and CDR2 is YNFKEQ. The DNA for the CDR3 is TGTGCCAGCAGCCAAGACGTTAGGGGATGGGCAACTAATGAAAAACTGTTTTTT. This translates into CASSQDVRGWATNEKLFF.

The rearrangement links TRBV5-7 to TRBJ1-6; 9 nucleotides agree with TRBD1. TRBV5-7 is given ORF status, its function remaining uncertain. The J segment lost 7 bases and the V segment lost 4 bases, leaving 6 bases of the junction unmatched. CDR3 length: 15 residues. CDR3 sequence reads: CASSTGQGKNSPLHF. CDR3 nucleotide sequence: TGTGCCAGCAGCACGGGACAGGGTAAGAATTCACCCCTCCACTTT.

This rearrangement joins TRBV25-1 to TRBJ1-6; 9 bases map to TRBD1. With 0 bases clipped from V and 8 bases from J, the junction kept 2 bases outside the gene matches. The germline CDR1 and CDR2 sequences are MGHDK and SYGVNS. The CDR3 contains 15 residues. In nucleotides, the CDR3 is TGTGCCAGCAGTGAATATAGGACAGGGGATTCACCCCTCCACTTT. Amino acids: CASSEYRTGDSPLHF. Using reference TRBV25-1 and TRBJ1-6 for the parts outside the CDR3, the full variable domain is EADIYQTPRYLVIGTGKKITLECSQTMGHDKMYWYQQDPGMELHLIHYSYGVNSTEKGDLSSESTVSRIRTEHFPLTLESARPSHTSQYLCASSEYRTGDSPLHFGNGTRLTVT.